This T cell receptor beta chain was identified in a study of neurological immune-mediated disorders. This clonotype was seen at least ten times. Via MiXCR, TCRdb re-called the 5' RACE reads, giving one row per CDR3 protein. The sample lists roughly 52,000 distinct CDR3 sequences; 5.8% were seen once. Trimming left V 1 base short and J 2 bases short, with 12 bases between. CDR3 length: 16 residues. Germline CDR1 is ENHRY and CDR2 is SYGVKD. The receptor's source is a woman under 30 with multiple sclerosis. The sample comprised CD4+ T cells from blood. The chain employs TRBV10-3 and TRBJ1-5; no clear D gene. The CDR3 protein is CAISELGGLRNQPQHF. The CDR3 coding sequence is TGTGCCATCAGTGAGTTAGGAGGGTTGCGCAATCAGCCCCAGCATTTT.